Below, 24 T cell receptor beta chains from the same sample are listed, as sequenced in a study of blood T cell repertoires in COVID-19. Only in-frame clones appear in the TCRdb table, and some are missing; sequencing was by immunoSEQ multiplex PCR. The repertoire includes around 260,000 clones, more than 75% of them detected once, and around 5.1% sits in the top ten. Specimen: peripheral blood. These receptor sequences come from a woman in her sixties or seventies with COVID-19, enrolled during active disease.

The rearrangement links TRBV5-1 to TRBJ1-1, with 10 bases matching TRBD1. Trimming cost V 1 base and J 7 bases; bases outside gene matches: 13. This CDR3 has 17 amino acids. Germline lookup yields CDR1 SGHRS and CDR2 YFSETQ. For the CDR3, the DNA is TGCGCCAGCAGCTTGTGGGAGACAGGGGGCGGTCAAAATGAAGCTTTCTTT. Translation: CASSLWETGGGQNEAFF.

The chain links TRBV6-2 or TRBV6-3 to TRBJ1-2; 7 bases fit TRBD1. Germline assignment: CDR1 MNHEY and CDR2 SVGEGT. The V and J ends lost 2 bases and 7 bases, in that order; junction bases with no gene match: 7. CDR3 size: 14 residues. CDR3 coding DNA: TGTGCCAGCAGTTACCCTGGGACAGTGCTTGGCTACACCTTC. Translating gives CASSYPGTVLGYTF.

This chain joins TRBV28 and TRBJ1-5, with 9 positions matching TRBD1. The CDR3 has 17 residues. With V trimmed by 6 bases and J by 2 bases, 11 bases remained unmatched. Germline assignment: CDR1 MDHEN and CDR2 SYDVKM. Here the CDR3 DNA reads TGTGCCAGCAGCCCACTCTCCCGGGACAGGGGCAATCAGCCCCAGCATTTT. It encodes CASSPLSRDRGNQPQHF.

The chain uses TRBV10-3 and TRBJ2-7; D may be TRBD1 (7 bases). The germline V and J ends were trimmed by 6 bases and 3 bases, with 18 bases remaining between them. The CDR3 has 15 residues. Germline values: CDR1 ENHRY, CDR2 SYGVKD. CDR3 DNA sequence: TGTGCCATCAGCGAGGGGCAGGGGGGCATCTACGAGCAGTACTTC. Translating gives CAISEGQGGIYEQYF.

This sequence joins TRBV24-1 and TRBJ1-1; 12 nucleotides agree with TRBD1. The junction had 4 bases not matched to a gene; V was cut back by 7 bases and J by 5 bases. The V gene's germline CDR1 is KGHDR and CDR2 SFDVKD. The CDR3 is 14 residues long. Here the CDR3 reads CATRGTGGKTEAFF. DNA of the CDR3: TGTGCCACCAGAGGGACAGGGGGCAAGACTGAAGCTTTCTTT.

The rearrangement joins TRBV5-8 to TRBJ1-4, with D perhaps TRBD1 (5 bases). Germline V gene sequence: CDR1 SGHTS, CDR2 YDEGEE. Trimming took off 3 bases at V and 5 bases at J, with 11 bases between the two ends. CDR3 length equals 14 residues. CDR3 DNA: TGTGCCAGCAGCTCCAGGGTAACAAATGAAAAACTGTTTTTT. Protein product: CASSSRVTNEKLFF. Combining the CDR3 with reference TRBV5-8 and TRBJ1-4 gives the whole variable domain EAGVTQSPTHLIKTRGQQATLRCSPISGHTSVYWYQQALGLGLQFLLWYDEGEERNRGNFPPRFSGRQFPNYSSELNVNALELEDSALYLCASSSRVTNEKLFFGSGTQLSVL.

The chain's CDR3 is CASSGDRRSYEQYF. The CDR3 DNA sequence: TGTGCCAGCAGTGGGGACAGGCGCTCCTACGAGCAGTACTTC. The chain joins TRBV2 to TRBJ2-7, with TRBD1 matching over 8 bases. CDR1 and CDR2 from the germline V gene are SNHLY and FYNNEI. The CDR3 consists of 14 residues. J was trimmed by 0 bases and V by 4 bases; bases with no gene match: 2.

The rearrangement joins TRBV6-1 to TRBJ1-1; possibly TRBD1 for D (5 bases). V dropped 2 bases and J dropped 3 bases, with 10 bases sitting between them. This CDR3 spans 14 amino acids. Per the germline V gene, CDR1 is MNHNS and CDR2 is SASEGT. The DNA for the CDR3 is TGTGCCAGCAGTGAAAAGGGGTGGGACACTGAAGCTTTCTTT. This codes for CASSEKGWDTEAFF.

J is TRBJ2-5 and V is TRBV3-1 (or the pseudogene TRBV3-2); 11 positions agree with TRBD1. This CDR3 has 15 residues. Germline CDR1 is LGHDT and CDR2 is YNNKEL (reference sequence). J gave up 5 bases and V 5 bases, and 7 bases lay outside the gene matches. The CDR3 bases are TGTGCCAGCAGCAAAAGGACAGGGGGCGCGGAGACCCAGTACTTC. Protein: CASSKRTGGAETQYF.

The rearrangement uses TRBV3-1 (or the pseudogene TRBV3-2) and TRBJ2-7; 11 positions match TRBD2. Trimming took 1 base from V and 10 from J; bases not matched to a gene: 15. This CDR3 is built from 17 residues. The germline gives CDR1 LGHDT, CDR2 YNNKEL (reference sequence). The CDR3 DNA sequence: TGTGCCAGCAGCCAAGGGGGGCGACTAGCGGGATTTGGGGCCCAGTACTTC. Protein: CASSQGGRLAGFGAQYF.

This clone has just one count. This chain joins TRBV28 and TRBJ2-1, with 10 bases lining up with TRBD2. Per the germline V gene, CDR1 is MDHEN and CDR2 is SYDVKM. The CDR3 is 19 amino acids. The junction had 14 bases not matched to a gene; V was cut back by 6 bases and J by 0 bases. CDR3 sequence (DNA): TGTGCCAGCAGCCCGCGGCTAGCGGGAGCGACGAGCTCCTACAATGAGCAGTTCTTC. Protein: CASSPRLAGATSSYNEQFF.

J is TRBJ2-1 and V is TRBV12-3 or TRBV12-4; D might be TRBD1 (5 bases). The CDR3 length is 13 residues. Between the trimmed V and J ends, which lost 6 bases and 4 bases, there was a span of 10 bases. The CDR3 DNA is TGTGCCAGCAGAGACACAGGTTACAATGAGCAGTTCTTC. Protein sequence: CASRDTGYNEQFF.

The chain carries TRBV11-3 and TRBJ2-1; tentative D call: TRBD1 (6 bases). Germline V CDR1 and CDR2: SGHNT, YENEEA. The CDR3 sequence is 14 residues long. V dropped 5 bases and J dropped 6 bases, with 14 bases sitting between them. The CDR3 DNA sequence: TGTGCCAGCAGCCAAACTGGGACAATCAATGAGCAGTTCTTC. It specifies CASSQTGTINEQFF.

This clone occurred once. The chain uses TRBV7-8 and TRBJ1-2; D unresolved. CDR1 and CDR2 from the germline V gene are SGHVS and FQNEAQ. This CDR3 is 13 amino acids long. Trimming shortened V by 5 bases and J by 12 bases, and 19 bases separated the two germline ends. CDR3 in DNA: TGTGCCAGCAGCCCGATTAACGGCCGCGGGGACACCTTC. As protein: CASSPINGRGDTF.

A few counts support this clone. The rearrangement uses TRBV28 and TRBJ1-6; tentatively, D is TRBD1 (5 bases). The germline V gene has CDR1 MDHEN and CDR2 SYDVKM. Trimming took 5 bases from V and 9 from J, leaving 17 bases between them. This CDR3 spans 15 amino acids. CDR3 in amino acids: CASSPPQGGSSPLHF. CDR3 in DNA: TGTGCCAGCAGTCCCCCCCAGGGAGGGAGTTCACCCCTCCACTTT.

V and J are TRBV6-4 and TRBJ2-1, with 9 nucleotides matching TRBD2. The germline CDR1 and CDR2 sequences are MRHNA and SNTAGT. The CDR3 is 15 amino acids. Trimming cost V 1 base and J 6 bases; bases outside gene matches: 4. The CDR3 spells CASSDWASGINEQFF. In nucleotides, the CDR3 is TGTGCCAGCAGTGACTGGGCTAGCGGGATCAATGAGCAGTTCTTC.

This rearrangement joins TRBV7-3 to TRBJ2-1; 7 nucleotides match TRBD2. The V and J ends lost 0 bases and 6 bases, in that order; junction bases with no gene match: 11. The CDR3 has 17 residues. Germline CDR1 and CDR2: SGHTA and FQGTGA. This CDR3 is CASSLTALAADINEQFF. The CDR3 nucleotides are TGTGCCAGCAGCTTAACGGCCCTAGCGGCAGACATCAATGAGCAGTTCTTC. The full variable domain, with the rest looked up from reference TRBV7-3 and TRBJ2-1, is GAGVSQTPSNKVTEKGKYVELRCDPISGHTALYWYRQSLGQGPEFLIYFQGTGAADDSGLPNDRFFAVRPEGSVSTLKIQRTERGDSAVYLCASSLTALAADINEQFFGPGTRLTVL.

The chain combines TRBV10-3 with TRBJ1-1; 7 nucleotides match TRBD1. The CDR3 is 15 amino acids. The germline gives CDR1 ENHRY, CDR2 SYGVKD. V trimming: 6 bases; J trimming: 3 bases; junction bases outside the gene matches: 10. CDR3 amino acids: CAISEYATGYTEAFF. The DNA for the CDR3 is TGTGCCATCAGCGAATACGCGACAGGGTACACTGAAGCTTTCTTT.

The chain carries TRBV2 and TRBJ1-2, with a tentative D call TRBD1 (6 bases). V was trimmed by 1 base and J by 6 bases, leaving 15 bases between them. Germline values: CDR1 SNHLY, CDR2 FYNNEI. The CDR3 spans 15 residues. The CDR3 protein is CASSEDPRGLDGYTF. DNA of the CDR3: TGTGCCAGCAGTGAAGACCCGAGGGGGTTGGATGGCTACACCTTC. The variable domain in full, completed from reference TRBV2 and TRBJ1-2, reads EPEVTQTPSHQVTQMGQEVILRCVPISNHLYFYWYRQILGQKVEFLVSFYNNEISEKSEIFDDQFSVERPDGSNFTLKIRSTKLEDSAMYFCASSEDPRGLDGYTFGSGTRLTVV.

The V and J genes are TRBV6-5 and TRBJ1-4; D is unclear. V lost 7 bases to trimming and J lost 0 bases, with 9 bases between them. The CDR3 spans 14 residues. The germline gives CDR1 MNHEY, CDR2 SVGAGI. The CDR3 nucleotides read TGTGCCAGCATTCCCCATTCAACTAATGAAAAACTGTTTTTT. Translated, it gives CASIPHSTNEKLFF.

CDR3 bases: TGTGCCAGCAGCTTAATAGCGACCCCCTACAATGAGCAGTTCTTC. Translated, it gives CASSLIATPYNEQFF. The genes are TRBV7-3 and TRBJ2-1; D may be TRBD2 (5 bases). With 1 base removed from V and 2 bases from J, the gap between germline ends came to 9 bases. The CDR3 sequence is 15 residues long. Germline CDR1 and CDR2: SGHTA and FQGTGA.

This clone turned up a few times. Here the CDR3 DNA reads TGTGCCAGCAGCTCCCAACCCCCGACAGGGATTACAGAAAGTTCACCCCTCCACTTT. Amino acid sequence: CASSSQPPTGITESSPLHF. The chain recombines TRBV11-2 with TRBJ1-6; TRBD1 matches at 7 bases. This CDR3 is built from 19 residues. Trimming removed 4 bases from V and 9 bases from J; junction bases left unmatched: 21. Per the germline V gene, CDR1 is SGHAT and CDR2 is FQNNGV.

This clone is a singleton in its sample. The DNA of the CDR3 is TGTGCCACCAGCAGAGCAGACAGCTATGGCTACACCTTC. As protein: CATSRADSYGYTF. J is TRBJ1-2 and V is TRBV15; TRBD1 is a possible D gene (5 bases). The CDR3 is made up of 13 amino acids. The V gene lost 1 base and the J gene lost 4 bases, with 7 bases spanning the gap. Germline-derived CDR1 and CDR2 are LNHNV and YYDKDF (reference sequence).

This chain uses TRBV9 with TRBJ2-3; tentatively, D is TRBD1 (5 bases). Germline V CDR1 and CDR2: SGDLS, YYNGEE. Trimming took off 0 bases at V and 1 base at J, with 9 bases between the two ends. The CDR3 loop spans 15 amino acids. The CDR3 loop reads CASSVAARGTDTQYF. CDR3 nucleotide sequence: TGTGCCAGCAGCGTAGCTGCCAGGGGCACAGATACGCAGTATTTT.